This T cell receptor beta chain was sequenced during a study of control samples from healthy donors and cancer patients. Data came from immunoSEQ multiplex PCR; TCRdb stores just in-frame clones and leaves some out. The table includes 100,000 to 150,000 clones, about 90% detected once. The CDR3 totals 17 residues. The V end lost 0 bases, the J end lost 6 bases, and 21 bases lay between the germline ends. Germline values: CDR1 MGHDK, CDR2 SYGVNS. The sequenced sample consisted of blood. The chain recombines TRBV25-1 with TRBJ2-7, with TRBD1 as a possible D gene (6 bases). This TCR came from a man aged 18 to 30 in good health. The chain's CDR3 is CASSEYLDSQYHGEQYF. As DNA, the CDR3 is TGTGCCAGCAGTGAATACTTGGACAGTCAGTATCATGGCGAGCAGTACTTC.